The 18 T cell receptor beta chains in this list originate from one sample, sequenced in a study of blood T cell repertoires in COVID-19. Generated by immunoSEQ multiplex PCR, the TCRdb table keeps only in-frame clones and is missing some. The repertoire consists of about 72,000 clones, with more than 75% occurring once and the leading ten covering roughly 11%. Material: peripheral blood. The receptors originated from a man in his 70s with active or convalescent COVID-19.

The chain combines TRBV30 with TRBJ1-1; D possibly corresponds to TRBD1 (5 bases). This CDR3 spans 15 amino acids. V gave up 4 bases and J gave up 1 base, with 16 bases separating them. CDR1 and CDR2 (germline): GTSNPN, SVGIG (reference sequence). The CDR3 sequence is CAWNLGEGRNTEAFF. The CDR3 nucleotides are TGTGCCTGGAACTTGGGGGAGGGAAGGAACACTGAAGCTTTCTTT.

The chain links TRBV7-2 to TRBJ1-1; 7 bases fit TRBD1. Germline CDR1 and CDR2: SGHTA and FQGNSA. J lost 5 bases, V lost 3 bases, and 6 bases had no gene match. This CDR3 has 14 amino acids. CDR3 bases: TGTGCCAGCAGCTTCAAGGGGGCGGGGACTGAAGCTTTCTTT. Translated, it gives CASSFKGAGTEAFF.

J is TRBJ1-2 and V is TRBV9; D gene unclear. V shed 0 bases and J shed 4 bases, with 7 bases lying between them. Germline loops: CDR1 SGDLS, CDR2 YYNGEE. The CDR3 sequence is 13 residues long. The CDR3 region is CASSVGQFYGYTF. The CDR3 region has the DNA TGTGCCAGCAGCGTAGGGCAGTTCTATGGCTACACCTTC.

J is TRBJ2-7 and V is TRBV18; tentative D call: TRBD2 (6 bases). Per germline, CDR1 KGHSH and CDR2 LQKENI. The CDR3 is 12 amino acids. Trimming took off 4 bases at V and 2 bases at J, with 6 bases between the two ends. The CDR3 coding sequence is TGTGCCAGCTCACGGGGGGCCTACGAGCAGTACTTC. It codes for CASSRGAYEQYF.

This chain connects TRBV19 to TRBJ2-1, with 11 bases fitting TRBD2. CDR1 and CDR2 from the germline V gene are LNHDA and SQIVND (reference sequence). V dropped 5 bases and J dropped 5; count of bases not matched to a gene: 8. The CDR3 length is 16 residues. CDR3 coding DNA: TGTGCCAGTAGTCCCGTAGCGGGAGGGCGGAACAATGAGCAGTTCTTC. This translates into CASSPVAGGRNNEQFF. The variable domain in full, completed from reference TRBV19 and TRBJ2-1, reads DGGITQSPKYLFRKEGQNVTLSCEQNLNHDAMYWYRQDPGQGLRLIYYSQIVNDFQKGDIAEGYSVSREKKESFPLTVTSAQKNPTAFYLCASSPVAGGRNNEQFFGPGTRLTVL.

The chain joins TRBV5-1 to TRBJ1-2, with 7 nucleotides matching TRBD1. Germline assignment: CDR1 SGHRS and CDR2 YFSETQ. The CDR3 spans 14 residues. Trimming cost V 4 bases and J 8 bases; bases outside gene matches: 11. The CDR3 is CASSADRAGMGYTF. CDR3 sequence (DNA): TGCGCCAGCAGCGCCGACAGGGCCGGGATGGGCTACACCTTC.

This clone was recorded only once. This chain joins TRBV10-1 and TRBJ2-3; 12 positions match TRBD1. Germline CDR1 reads WNHNN; CDR2 reads SYGVQD (reference sequence). Trimming took 6 bases from V and 4 from J; bases not matched to a gene: 2. The CDR3 runs to 14 residues. For the CDR3, the DNA is TGCGCCAGCAGGGGACAGGGGGCGGCAGATACGCAGTATTTT. Translated: CASRGQGAADTQYF.

This clone is labeled as medium-sized (0.01 to 0.1%). This sequence joins TRBV13 and TRBJ1-2, with TRBD1 matching over 9 bases. The V gene end was trimmed by 0 bases and the J gene end by 4 bases; junction bases not matched to a gene: 3. Germline assignment: CDR1 PRHDT and CDR2 FYEKMQ (reference sequence). This CDR3 comprises 15 residues. The CDR3 here is CASSLGGTGRYGYTF. The CDR3 DNA reads TGTGCCAGCAGCTTAGGGGGGACAGGGCGCTATGGCTACACCTTC.

The V gene is TRBV28, the J gene TRBJ1-2; D may be TRBD1 (6 bases). Germline CDR1 and CDR2: MDHEN and SYDVKM. The CDR3 is made up of 12 amino acids. The germline V and J ends were trimmed by 3 bases and 7 bases, with 9 bases remaining between them. The CDR3 DNA sequence: TGTGCCAGCAGTTTCAGGGGAGCTGGCTACACCTTC. Translating it yields CASSFRGAGYTF.

The chain joins TRBV30 to TRBJ1-4; a weak D match, TRBD1 (5 bases). The length of the CDR3 is 18 residues. CDR1 and CDR2 from the germline V gene are GTSNPN and SVGIG (reference sequence). V was clipped by 2 bases and J by 5 bases, with 24 bases between them. CDR3 DNA sequence: TGTGCCTGGAGTCCACGGAACGGGATTGTGGGGGGGAATGAAAAACTGTTTTTT. Encoded protein: CAWSPRNGIVGGNEKLFF.

This chain uses TRBV28 with TRBJ2-2; 16 bases fit TRBD2. Germline values: CDR1 MDHEN, CDR2 SYDVKM. V shed 3 bases and J 3 bases; nucleotides not matched to a gene: 10. The CDR3 has 20 residues. The CDR3 region is CASSFSPGLAGGPHTGELFF. CDR3 in DNA: TGTGCCAGCAGTTTCTCGCCGGGACTAGCGGGAGGGCCACACACCGGGGAGCTGTTTTTT.

The chain couples TRBV7-3 to TRBJ2-5; D perhaps matches TRBD2 (5 bases). This CDR3 comprises 13 residues. Trimming shortened V by 5 bases and J by 5 bases, and 12 bases separated the two germline ends. The germline CDR1 and CDR2 sequences are SGHTA and FQGTGA. The CDR3 loop is CASSRTALETQYF. The CDR3 DNA reads TGTGCCAGCAGCCGGACTGCCTTGGAGACCCAGTACTTC.

The genes are TRBV27 and TRBJ1-1; the match to TRBD1 covers 8 bases. The CDR3 is 15 amino acids. Trimming removed 6 bases from V and 4 bases from J; junction bases left unmatched: 10. The germline V gene has CDR1 MNHEY and CDR2 SMNVEV (reference sequence). CDR3 residues: CASRIQGGAGTEAFF. The CDR3 DNA reads as TGTGCCAGCAGGATACAGGGGGGAGCTGGCACTGAAGCTTTCTTT.

The rearrangement links TRBV19 to TRBJ1-1; 9 bases are a match to TRBD1. The CDR3 is 17 residues long. J was trimmed by 4 bases and V by 6 bases; bases with no gene match: 15. Germline-derived CDR1 and CDR2 are LNHDA and SQIVND (reference sequence). In nucleotides, the CDR3 is TGTGCCAGTAGCCACCCCGGGACAGGGAGGGGGACCACTGAAGCTTTCTTT. Translating it yields CASSHPGTGRGTTEAFF.

The V call is TRBV4-2, the J call TRBJ1-6, with 7 bases fitting TRBD1. The CDR3 sequence is 19 residues long. V was clipped by 4 bases and J by 0 bases; unmatched bases: 12. Germline lookup yields CDR1 LGHNA and CDR2 YNFKEQ. The CDR3 region is CASSPPSPGQPSYNSPLHF. The CDR3 DNA reads TGTGCCAGCAGCCCACCATCGCCGGGACAGCCCTCCTATAATTCACCCCTCCACTTT.

This chain connects TRBV28 to TRBJ1-2; D perhaps matches TRBD1 (6 bases). This CDR3 is 14 amino acids long. Trimming pared 4 bases from V and 8 bases from J, leaving 17 bases between. Per germline, CDR1 MDHEN and CDR2 SYDVKM. The CDR3 DNA follows: TGTGCCAGCAGTTCCACAGGGATAGGGTTAGGCTACACCTTC. This gives the protein CASSSTGIGLGYTF.

The chain links TRBV5-1 to TRBJ2-2; the match to TRBD2 covers 8 bases. The CDR3 is 15 residues long. V dropped 2 bases and J dropped 6; count of bases not matched to a gene: 6. Per germline, CDR1 SGHRS and CDR2 YFSETQ. DNA of the CDR3: TGCGCCAGCAGCTTAACCAGCGGGAGCCCCGGGGAGCTGTTTTTT. Encoded protein: CASSLTSGSPGELFF. Variable domain in full (rest from reference TRBV5-1 and TRBJ2-2): KAGVTQTPRYLIKTRGQQVTLSCSPISGHRSVSWYQQTPGQGLQFLFEYFSETQRNKGNFPGRFSGRQFSNSRSEMNVSTLELGDSALYLCASSLTSGSPGELFFGEGSRLTVL.

The chain links TRBV30 to TRBJ1-5, with a weak D call TRBD1 (5 bases). CDR3 length equals 15 residues. Germline CDR1 and CDR2: GTSNPN and SVGIG (reference sequence). The V and J ends lost 3 bases and 0 bases respectively, with 12 bases between them. The CDR3 sequence: CAWSLGGNSNQPQHF. Here the CDR3 DNA reads TGTGCCTGGAGCCTCGGGGGAAATAGCAATCAGCCCCAGCATTTT.